The clone carrying this T cell receptor (beta chain) was detected only once. Under the authors' procedure: Amplification of reference gene primers provided the estimated nucleated cell counts. The assay was immunoSEQ multiplex PCR, and TCRdb's table has in-frame clones only and misses some. The V and J calls and clone size were taken over from that table, and D and trimming were inferred from the DNA. Here the sample spans 48,000 or so clones, just over 85% being singletons. Unmatched junction bases numbered 8, after V lost 6 bases and J lost 7 bases. Germline V gives CDR1 SEHNR, CDR2 FQNEAQ (reference sequence). There are 14 residues in the CDR3. Seattle-derived patients entered the study during active infection and were followed longitudinally. This sample stems from a study of blood T cell repertoires in COVID-19. Across the whole study: The samples span acute and convalescent COVID-19 from the United States, Italy and Spain.

The clonotype originates from a woman of 80 years or more with COVID-19, enrolled during active disease. The chain carries TRBV7-9 and TRBJ2-1, with TRBD2 matching 8 bases. Sequencing used peripheral blood. In DNA form, the CDR3 reads TGTGCCAGCAGTTTGACTAGCGTCGGGAATGAGCAGTTCTTC. It is translated as CASSLTSVGNEQFF.